This TCR beta chain was sequenced during a study of CD8+CD57+ T cells in acquired aplastic anemia (dated by TCRdb to between 2017 and 2018). About the full investigation: A mean of approximately 2.9 ug of DNA, ranging from roughly 0.2 to 27.4 ug, was extracted from sorted CD4+ and CD8+ cells. Overall study results and their limits: Roughly 30 CD8+ CDR3 sequences were shared between patients and controls but appeared highly expressed in patients and within their immunodominant clones. Patients and healthy controls showed no significant difference in CD8+ Simpson's diversity (P=0.060).

The CDR3 numbers 16 residues from cysteine through phenylalanine. CDR3 DNA is the only sequence kept; it has 48 bases, read in frame from the first base. According to the germline V gene, CDR1 reads SNHLY and CDR2 reads FYNNEI. The V and J ends are trimmed by 2 bases and 5 bases, leaving 13 bases between them. Profiling of TCR beta VDJ combinations and CDR3 sequences used genomic DNA as the template. TCR repertoire sequencing was run on an Illumina HiSeq 2000. Turning to the authors' computational methods: Repertoires were assessed using TRBV/TRBJ rearrangement plots, CDR3 size and DJ length profiles, and Simpson's diversity index. The most abundant DNA sequence in the deep sequencing data was taken as the immunodominant clone. CDR3 amino acid sequences were screened for sharing across subjects and were compared with published repertoires and the VDJdb database. Through fastp at Q25 and MiXCR, TCRdb rebuilt clones from the public reads, retaining in-frame beta chains. All rows with the same CDR3 protein become a single entry with the most common DNA and genes. The V and J calls, along with clone size, are taken from TCRdb and not from the paper's own processing. The sample table lists around 180,000 distinct CDR3 sequences, 64% of them with a count of one. In total, the top ten clones hold 46% of the sample.

The study deep-sequenced TCR repertoires of sorted CD4+ and CD8+ blood T cells from severe aplastic anemia patients and healthy subjects. Ficoll-Paque density gradient centrifugation was used to isolate peripheral blood mononuclear cells. Before DNA extraction, CD4+ and CD8+ T cells were sorted by FACS or by magnetic beads. To note about this clonotype: There is no known antigen for this receptor. No per-base quality is available; no much larger clone lies one base away.

Sequencing input: sorted CD4+, CD8+, or CD8+CD57+ T cells (not recorded which) from PBMCs. The source of this sequence is a human donor with severe aplastic anemia or a healthy control (not recorded which). The chain uses TRBV2 and TRBJ1-6; a tentative D call is TRBD1 (5 bases match). The bases read TGTGCCAGCAGTGAATTGGGGACCGCGAATAATTCACCCCTCCACTTT. Its coded protein is CASSELGTANNSPLHF.